This T cell receptor beta chain was sequenced for a study of T cells in Graves' hyperthyroidism and ophthalmopathy (dated by TCRdb to the late 2010s). Notes on the research overall: Peripheral blood samples were taken at the time of initial diagnosis, prior to any treatment. A discovery cohort of roughly 100 patients, about 40 with Graves' ophthalmopathy and under 60 with stable Graves' hyperthyroidism, was used to find distinguishing TCR V-J signatures. Whether ophthalmopathy could be predicted prospectively was tested in an independent validation cohort made up of 18 hyperthyroidism patients plus 17 patients who later progressed to ophthalmopathy. The 100 discovery patients were divided at random into training and test sets in a 7:3 ratio. Thyroid tissue and blood T-cell repertoires from about six Graves' hyperthyroidism patients were also compared in the study. Once sampling was done, hyperthyroidism patients were given methimazole at a starting dose of 30 mg daily, whereas ophthalmopathy patients were given high-dose intravenous methylprednisolone. The paper describes TCR Vbeta CDR3 sequencing of around 130 peripheral blood samples, made up of roughly 40 ophthalmopathy patients, 70 to 75 hyperthyroidism patients and some 17 progressor patients.

The V end gives up 2 bases and the J end 5 bases, leaving 6 bases in the junction not matched to a gene. Measured from the cysteine to the phenylalanine, the CDR3 is 16 residues long. Only the CDR3 region is kept as DNA, spanning 48 bases read in frame from base 1. The germline V gene yields SGHTA for CDR1 and FQGNSA for CDR2. Study-wide conclusions, independent of this receptor: In cross-validation, a model built on a 13 V-J signature told ophthalmopathy apart from stable hyperthyroidism with approximately 90% sensitivity and 81% to 82% specificity, and in testing the same model reached 80%/75%. No statistical method was used to set the sample size in advance, and investigators knew the group allocation. During validation, the model predicted progression to ophthalmopathy a median of approximately 6 months ahead of onset, with roughly 65% sensitivity and around 73% specificity. Most expanded thyroid clonotypes (frequency above 0.001) were also detected in blood, suggesting blood repertoires may reflect thyroid immune responses.

The TCR beta CDR3 regions were amplified from the RNA transcripts. The first round of RT-PCR for the TCR CDR3 was performed with the HTBI primer set and the Qiagen OneStep RT-PCR kit. Libraries were constructed in a second round of multiplex PCR, after which size selection and purification were performed. The libraries were sequenced on an Illumina HiSeq2000 using paired-end 100 bp reads. From the authors' description of their analysis: SOAPnuke was used to process the raw data, removing reads that contained adapters or uncalled bases, had a mean Phred below 15, or lacked an exact match to the constant primer or identifier. COPE v1.2.5 was used to merge high-quality paired reads, and clonotypes were defined as unique nucleotide sequences. MiTCR v1.1 was used to align clonotypes to the IMGT TRBV, TRBD and TRBJ reference segments. Only V-J combinations with frequency above 0.0001, covering 99.2% of repertoires, were analysed. A TCS score was defined as the ratio between F50 (clonal expansion) and ExV (chaos), using BLOSUM62-based TCRdist between CDR3 peptides within each V-J. Welch's t-statistics and random forest reduced approximately 520 V-J features to roughly 13, which were used in a naive Bayes classifier (R e1071). The raw public data were reprocessed by TCRdb itself: fastp quality trimming at Q25, MiXCR clonotype calling, in-frame beta chains only. Under each unique CDR3 protein, matching rows form one entry showing the most common genes and DNA. V and J calls and clone size were set by TCRdb, not the authors. The sample profile shows about 400,000 distinct CDR3 sequences; 15% to 19% of them were found once. The ten biggest clones cover roughly 13% of the sample.

Graves' hyperthyroidism was defined as stable when no progression to ophthalmopathy occurred over 18 months of follow-up. Hyperthyroidism patients were newly diagnosed, with disease duration under 2 months, and aged 18 to 65 years. Any patient with an uncontrolled infection, another autoimmune disease, pregnancy or lactation was excluded. Diagnoses relied on clinical symptoms, serum thyroxine and TRAb, thyroid ultrasound and orbital computed tomography. PBMCs were isolated from approximately 10 ml of fresh peripheral blood by Ficoll-Paque density gradient centrifugation. Total RNA was extracted with Trizol reagent, and quality was checked on an Agilent 2100 Bioanalyzer. At least ten counts were recorded for this clonotype. What antigen it recognizes has not been identified. There are no base qualities to consult, and no much larger clone falls within one base.

Here the chain combines TRBV7-2 and TRBJ2-2; 9 junctional bases match TRBD2. The sequencing input was blood. The TCR originated in a woman between 18 and 30 years old with Graves' hyperthyroidism. For the CDR3, the sequence is CASSLQAGGGTGELFF. The bases are TGTGCCAGCAGCTTACAAGCGGGGGGCGGGACCGGGGAGCTGTTTTTT. Where the CDR3 stops, the reference TRBV7-2 and TRBJ2-2 genes take over; the full variable domain is GAGVSQSPSNKVTEKGKDVELRCDPISGHTALYWYRQSLGQGLEFLIYFQGNSAPDKSGLPSDRFSAERTGGSVSTLTIQRTQQEDSAVYLCASSLQAGGGTGELFFGEGSRLTVL.